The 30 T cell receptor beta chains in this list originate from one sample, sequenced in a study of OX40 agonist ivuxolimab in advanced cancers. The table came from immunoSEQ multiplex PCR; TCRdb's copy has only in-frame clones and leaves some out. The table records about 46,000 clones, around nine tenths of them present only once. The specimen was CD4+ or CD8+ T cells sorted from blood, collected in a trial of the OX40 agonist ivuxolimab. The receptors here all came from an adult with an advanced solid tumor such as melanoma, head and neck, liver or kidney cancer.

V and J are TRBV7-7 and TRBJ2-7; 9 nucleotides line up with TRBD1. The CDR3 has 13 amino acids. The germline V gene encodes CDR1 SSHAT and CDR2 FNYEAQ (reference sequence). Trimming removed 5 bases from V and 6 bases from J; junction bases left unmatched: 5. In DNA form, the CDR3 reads TGTGCCAGCAGCCCCGGGACAGGGTTCGAGCAGTACTTC. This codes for CASSPGTGFEQYF.

CDR3 sequence (DNA): TGTGCCAGCAGCCAAGTAGAGGGGAGCGATGGCTACACCTTC. It encodes CASSQVEGSDGYTF. The chain links TRBV4-2 to TRBJ1-2; D perhaps matches TRBD1 (5 bases). Germline CDR1 and CDR2: LGHNA and YNFKEQ. Trimming took 1 base from V and 6 from J, leaving 12 bases between them. The CDR3 runs to 14 residues.

CDR3 sequence (DNA): TGTGCCAGCAGCTTAGGGGTAGGCCCCTCCTACGAGCAGTACTTC. Translated: CASSLGVGPSYEQYF. The J gene is TRBJ2-7, the V gene TRBV7-9; D gene uncertain. The CDR3 sequence is 15 residues long. Looked up from germline, CDR1 is SEHNR and CDR2 is FQNEAQ (reference sequence). Trimming removed 1 base at V and 0 bases at J, with 10 bases between.

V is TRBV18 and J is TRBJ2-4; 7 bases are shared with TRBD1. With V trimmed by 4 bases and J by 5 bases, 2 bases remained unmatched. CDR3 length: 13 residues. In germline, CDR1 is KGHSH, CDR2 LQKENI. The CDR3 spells CASSRGQQNIQYF. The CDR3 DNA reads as TGTGCCAGCTCACGGGGACAGCAAAACATTCAGTACTTC.

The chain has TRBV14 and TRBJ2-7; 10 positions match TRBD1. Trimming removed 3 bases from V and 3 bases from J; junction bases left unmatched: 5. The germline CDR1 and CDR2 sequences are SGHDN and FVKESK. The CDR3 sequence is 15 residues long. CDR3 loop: CASSHPGTGVYEQYF. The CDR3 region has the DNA TGTGCCAGCAGCCATCCCGGGACAGGGGTCTACGAGCAGTACTTC.

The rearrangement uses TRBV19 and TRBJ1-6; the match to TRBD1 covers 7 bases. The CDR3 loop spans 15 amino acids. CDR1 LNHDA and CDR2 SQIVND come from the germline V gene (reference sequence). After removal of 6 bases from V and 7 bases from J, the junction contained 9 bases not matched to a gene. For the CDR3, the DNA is TGTGCCAGTAGCCTTATACAGGGGACCAATTCACCCCTCCACTTT. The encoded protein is CASSLIQGTNSPLHF.

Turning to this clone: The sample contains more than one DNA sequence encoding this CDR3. For the CDR3, the DNA is TGTGCCAGCAGCTTGGGACAGGGGGGGTACGAGCAGTACTTC. This codes for CASSLGQGGYEQYF. The V and J genes are TRBV11-2 and TRBJ2-7; 11 bases agree with TRBD1. J was trimmed by 4 bases and V by 3 bases; bases with no gene match: 2. Germline V CDR1 and CDR2: SGHAT, FQNNGV. CDR3 size: 14 residues.

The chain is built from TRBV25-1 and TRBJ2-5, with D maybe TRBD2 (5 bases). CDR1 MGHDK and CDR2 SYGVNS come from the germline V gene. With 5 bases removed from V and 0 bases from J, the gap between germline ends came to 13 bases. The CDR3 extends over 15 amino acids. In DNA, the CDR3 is TGTGCCAGCAGTAGTGGATTAGCGTACCAAGAGACCCAGTACTTC. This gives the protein CASSSGLAYQETQYF.

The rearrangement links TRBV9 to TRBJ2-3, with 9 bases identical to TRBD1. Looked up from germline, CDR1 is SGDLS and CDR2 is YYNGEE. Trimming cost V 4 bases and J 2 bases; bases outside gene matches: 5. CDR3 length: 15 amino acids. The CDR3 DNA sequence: TGTGCCAGCAGCTCACAGGGGGCGAACACAGATACGCAGTATTTT. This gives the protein CASSSQGANTDTQYF.

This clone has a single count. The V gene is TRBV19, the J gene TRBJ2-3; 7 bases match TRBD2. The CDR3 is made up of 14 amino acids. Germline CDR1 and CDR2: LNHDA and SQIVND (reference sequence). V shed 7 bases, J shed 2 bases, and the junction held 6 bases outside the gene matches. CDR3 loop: CASMGGGSTDTQYF. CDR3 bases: TGTGCCAGTATGGGGGGAGGGTCCACAGATACGCAGTATTTT.

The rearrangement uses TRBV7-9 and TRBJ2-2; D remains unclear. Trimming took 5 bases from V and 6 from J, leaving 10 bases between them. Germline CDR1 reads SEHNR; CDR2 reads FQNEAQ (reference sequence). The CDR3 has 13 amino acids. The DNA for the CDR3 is TGTGCCAGCAGCCAACTTGAGTCCGGGGAGCTGTTTTTT. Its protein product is CASSQLESGELFF.

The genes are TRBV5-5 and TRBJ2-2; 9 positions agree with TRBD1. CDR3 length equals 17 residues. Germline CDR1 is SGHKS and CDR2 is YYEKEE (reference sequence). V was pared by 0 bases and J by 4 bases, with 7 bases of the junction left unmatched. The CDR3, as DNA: TGTGCCAGCAGCTTGGGCGGACAGGGGTGGGCCACCGGGGAGCTGTTTTTT. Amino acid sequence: CASSLGGQGWATGELFF.

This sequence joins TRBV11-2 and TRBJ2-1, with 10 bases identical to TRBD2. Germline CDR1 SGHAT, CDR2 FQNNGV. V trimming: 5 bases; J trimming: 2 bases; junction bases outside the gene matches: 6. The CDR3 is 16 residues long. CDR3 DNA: TGTGCCAGCAGCACCGTTCTAGCGGGGGCCTACAATGAGCAGTTCTTC. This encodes CASSTVLAGAYNEQFF.

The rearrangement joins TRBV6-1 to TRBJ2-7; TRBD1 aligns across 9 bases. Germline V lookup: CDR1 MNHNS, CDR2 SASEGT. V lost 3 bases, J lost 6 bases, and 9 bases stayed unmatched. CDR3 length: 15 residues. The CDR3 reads CASSDQEVGQGEQYF. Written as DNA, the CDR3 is TGTGCCAGCAGTGACCAGGAGGTGGGACAGGGCGAGCAGTACTTC.

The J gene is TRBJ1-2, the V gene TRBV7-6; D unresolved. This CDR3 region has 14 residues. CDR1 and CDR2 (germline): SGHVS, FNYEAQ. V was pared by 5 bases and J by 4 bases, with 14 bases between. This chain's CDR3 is CASSPGSPAYGYTF. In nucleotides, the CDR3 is TGTGCCAGCAGCCCCGGGTCCCCTGCCTATGGCTACACCTTC.

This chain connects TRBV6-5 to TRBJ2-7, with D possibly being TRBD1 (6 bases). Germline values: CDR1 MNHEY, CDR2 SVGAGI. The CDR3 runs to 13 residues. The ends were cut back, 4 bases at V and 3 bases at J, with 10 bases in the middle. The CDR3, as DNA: TGTGCCAGCAGTTTCCAACAGGGCTACGAGCAGTACTTC. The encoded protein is CASSFQQGYEQYF.

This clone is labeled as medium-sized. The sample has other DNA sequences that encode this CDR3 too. CDR3 in amino acids: CAISDRGDSYEQYF. The CDR3 DNA sequence: TGTGCCATCTCCGACAGGGGGGACTCCTACGAGCAGTACTTC. This chain joins TRBV10-3 and TRBJ2-7; TRBD1 aligns across 9 bases. J lost 0 bases, V lost 8 bases, and 5 bases had no gene match. This CDR3 spans 14 amino acids. Germline loops: CDR1 ENHRY, CDR2 SYGVKD.

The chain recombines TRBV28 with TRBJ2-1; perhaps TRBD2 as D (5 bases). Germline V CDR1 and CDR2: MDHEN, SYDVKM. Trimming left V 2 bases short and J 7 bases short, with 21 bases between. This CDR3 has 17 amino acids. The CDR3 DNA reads TGTGCCAGCAGTTTACCCTCCTCTATGCCGTCGGGGAATGAGCAGTTCTTC. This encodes CASSLPSSMPSGNEQFF.

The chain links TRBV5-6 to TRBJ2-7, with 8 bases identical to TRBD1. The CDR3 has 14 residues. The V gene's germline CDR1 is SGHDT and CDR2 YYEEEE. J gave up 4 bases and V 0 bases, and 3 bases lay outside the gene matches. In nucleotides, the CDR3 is TGTGCCAGCAGCTTGGGGCAGGGGGCTTACGAGCAGTACTTC. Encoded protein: CASSLGQGAYEQYF.

The CDR3 coding sequence is TGCGCCAGCAGCGGAGGGACAGGGGCCTACGAGCAGTACTTC. Translation: CASSGGTGAYEQYF. The chain recombines TRBV5-1 with TRBJ2-5; 10 bases agree with TRBD1. The DNA end favors TRBJ2-7, so the J call may be wrong. The CDR3 consists of 14 residues. Germline CDR1 SGHRS, CDR2 YFSETQ.

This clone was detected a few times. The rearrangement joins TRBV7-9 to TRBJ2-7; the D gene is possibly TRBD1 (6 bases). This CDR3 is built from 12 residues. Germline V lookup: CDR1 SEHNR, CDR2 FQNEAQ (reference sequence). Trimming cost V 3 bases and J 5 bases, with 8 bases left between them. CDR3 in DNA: TGTGCCAGCAGCTTTACAGGGAACGAGCAGTACTTC. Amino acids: CASSFTGNEQYF.

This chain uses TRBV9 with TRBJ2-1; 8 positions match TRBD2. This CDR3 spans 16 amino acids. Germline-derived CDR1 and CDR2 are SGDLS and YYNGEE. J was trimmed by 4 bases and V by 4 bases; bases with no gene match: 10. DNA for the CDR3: TGTGCCAGCAGCCCCCCAGCGGGGGCCTTGTACAATGAGCAGTTCTTC. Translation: CASSPPAGALYNEQFF.

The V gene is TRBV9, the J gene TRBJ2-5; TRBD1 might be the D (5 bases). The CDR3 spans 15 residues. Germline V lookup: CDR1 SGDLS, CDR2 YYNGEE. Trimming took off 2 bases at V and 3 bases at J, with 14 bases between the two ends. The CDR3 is CASSVGALLEETQYF. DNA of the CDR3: TGTGCCAGCAGCGTTGGGGCCCTTCTGGAAGAGACCCAGTACTTC.

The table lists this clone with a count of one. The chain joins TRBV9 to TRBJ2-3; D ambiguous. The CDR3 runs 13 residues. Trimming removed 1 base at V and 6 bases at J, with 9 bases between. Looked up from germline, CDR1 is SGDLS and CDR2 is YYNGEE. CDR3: CASSVWDSDTQYF. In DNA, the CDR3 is TGTGCCAGCAGCGTATGGGATTCTGATACGCAGTATTTT.

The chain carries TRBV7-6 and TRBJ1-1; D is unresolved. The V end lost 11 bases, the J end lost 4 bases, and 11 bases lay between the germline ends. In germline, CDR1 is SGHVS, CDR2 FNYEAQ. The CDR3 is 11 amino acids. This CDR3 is CAVLHGTEAFF. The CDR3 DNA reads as TGTGCCGTTCTCCACGGCACTGAAGCTTTCTTT.

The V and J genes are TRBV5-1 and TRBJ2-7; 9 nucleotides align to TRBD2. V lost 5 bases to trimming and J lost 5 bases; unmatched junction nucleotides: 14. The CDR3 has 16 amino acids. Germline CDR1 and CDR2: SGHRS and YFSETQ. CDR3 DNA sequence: TGCGCCAGCAGTCCGCGGGGGGGCCGGGCCCCCCACGAGCAGTACTTC. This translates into CASSPRGGRAPHEQYF.

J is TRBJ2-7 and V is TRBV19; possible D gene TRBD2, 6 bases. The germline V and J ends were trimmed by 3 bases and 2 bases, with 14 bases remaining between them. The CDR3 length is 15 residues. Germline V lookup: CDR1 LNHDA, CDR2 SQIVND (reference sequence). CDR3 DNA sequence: TGTGCCAGTAGTATTGGTTCGGGAGTTACCTACGAGCAGTACTTC. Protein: CASSIGSGVTYEQYF.

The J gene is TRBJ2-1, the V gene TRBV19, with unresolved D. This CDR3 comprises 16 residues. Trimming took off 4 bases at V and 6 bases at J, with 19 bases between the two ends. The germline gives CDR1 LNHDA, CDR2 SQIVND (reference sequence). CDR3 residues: CASSRGGRSARNEQFF. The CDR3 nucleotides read TGTGCCAGTAGTAGGGGTGGAAGGTCGGCTCGCAATGAGCAGTTCTTC.

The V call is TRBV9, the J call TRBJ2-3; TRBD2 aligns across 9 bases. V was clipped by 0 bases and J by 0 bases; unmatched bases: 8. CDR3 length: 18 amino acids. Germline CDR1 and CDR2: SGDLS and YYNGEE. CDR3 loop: CASSVGAGGLTSTDTQYF. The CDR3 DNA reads TGTGCCAGCAGCGTAGGAGCGGGGGGCCTTACTAGCACAGATACGCAGTATTTT.

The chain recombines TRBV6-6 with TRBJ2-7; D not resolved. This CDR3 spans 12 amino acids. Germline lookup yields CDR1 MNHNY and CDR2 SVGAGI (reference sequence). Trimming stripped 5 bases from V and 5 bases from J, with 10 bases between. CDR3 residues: CASSPLQNEQYF. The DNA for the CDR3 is TGTGCCAGCAGTCCCCTACAGAACGAGCAGTACTTC.